This TCR beta chain comes out of a study of T cells in Graves' hyperthyroidism and ophthalmopathy. Study-wide points: Ophthalmopathy was told apart from stable hyperthyroidism by a 13 V-J model.

There are a few counts of this clonotype. The antigen is undetermined. The germline V and J ends were trimmed by 1 base and 7 bases, with 12 bases remaining between them. The germline CDR1 and CDR2 sequences are SGHKS and YYEKEE (reference sequence). The CDR3 covers 15 residues. Template material for amplifying TCR beta CDR3 regions consisted of RNA transcripts. When the TCR CDR3 underwent first-round RT-PCR, the HTBI primer set was used. TCRdb processed the multiplex PCR reads anew with MiXCR; each CDR3 protein has one entry. The sample holds hundreds of thousands of distinct CDR3 sequences; less than 25% are singletons and the top ten take around a third.

This clonotype was obtained from a man aged 25 to 40 with Graves' ophthalmopathy. Sequencing input: blood. The chain carries TRBV5-5 and TRBJ1-6; D is perhaps TRBD1 (6 bases). CDR3 bases: TGTGCCAGCAGCTTGCCGACAGGACAGAATTCACCCCTCCACTTT. Translating it yields CASSLPTGQNSPLHF. The entire variable domain, with the rest obtained from reference TRBV5-5 and TRBJ1-6, is as follows: DAGVTQSPTHLIKTRGQQVTLRCSPISGHKSVSWYQQVLGQGPQFIFQYYEKEERGRGNFPDRFSARQFPNYSSELNVNALLLGDSALYLCASSLPTGQNSPLHFGNGTRLTVT.